One sample yielded the 7 T cell receptor beta chains listed below, sequenced in a study of T-cell reconstitution after alpha-beta-depleted transplantation in children. Unique molecular identifiers featured in how the TCRbeta library was prepared. TCRdb ran MiXCR on the PCR reads and lists one entry per CDR3 protein. This sample has hundreds of thousands of distinct CDR3 sequences, with about an eighth found just once. The specimen was PBMCs, collected before TCRalphabeta/CD19-depleted stem cell transplant. The source is a girl aged 2-10 years with congenital amegakaryocytic thrombocytopenia, due to receive a stem cell transplant.

This clonotype was recorded at least ten times. The J gene is TRBJ2-2, the V gene TRBV7-9, with a possible D match to TRBD2 (5 bases). V was cut by 5 bases and J by 0 bases, with 10 bases left in between. Germline V gene sequence: CDR1 SEHNR, CDR2 FQNEAQ (reference sequence). The CDR3 is 15 residues long. The CDR3 DNA sequence: TGTGCCAGCAGCCCTAGCAGGACGAACACCGGGGAGCTGTTTTTT. This gives the protein CASSPSRTNTGELFF.

This clonotype was counted ten times or more. The rearrangement uses TRBV20-1 and TRBJ2-7; D is possibly TRBD1 (5 bases). The CDR3 has 13 amino acids. V was pared by 5 bases and J by 2 bases, with 13 bases between. CDR1 and CDR2 from the germline V gene are DFQATT and SNEGSKA (reference sequence). The CDR3 sequence is CSAQRPGPYEQYF. The CDR3 DNA sequence: TGCAGTGCTCAACGGCCAGGGCCCTACGAGCAGTACTTC.

The CDR3 loop is CASSPKVFPPSTDTQYF. DNA of the CDR3: TGTGCCAGCAGCCCCAAGGTATTCCCTCCTAGCACAGATACGCAGTATTTT. V is TRBV5-6 and J is TRBJ2-3, with D hard to call. Germline V gives CDR1 SGHDT, CDR2 YYEEEE. Deletions cut 4 bases from V and 0 bases from J, with 18 bases between. The CDR3 contains 17 residues. Drawing the rest from reference TRBV5-6 and TRBJ2-3, the complete variable domain is DAGVTQSPTHLIKTRGQQVTLRCSPKSGHDTVSWYQQALGQGPQFIFQYYEEEERQRGNFPDRFSGHQFPNYSSELNVNALLLGDSALYLCASSPKVFPPSTDTQYFGPGTRLTVL.

This clonotype came up a few times. V and J are TRBV28 and TRBJ2-5, with 10 bases lining up with TRBD2. Germline-derived CDR1 and CDR2 are MDHEN and SYDVKM. This CDR3 region has 13 residues. Germline trimming cut 7 bases from V and 5 bases from J; bases unmatched to any gene: 4. CDR3 nucleotide sequence: TGTGCCAGCAATCCTAGCGGGAGCGAGACCCAGTACTTC. The encoded protein is CASNPSGSETQYF.

Many counts were recorded for this clonotype. The genes are TRBV20-1 and TRBJ2-3; TRBD2 is a possible D gene (6 bases). Germline V gene lookup returns CDR1 DFQATT and CDR2 SNEGSKA (reference sequence). The CDR3 totals 13 residues. Trimming removed 3 bases from V and 3 bases from J, with 10 bases in between. CDR3 bases: TGCAGTGCTAGGGAAAGCGGGACAGATACGCAGTATTTT. Residues: CSARESGTDTQYF.

The chain has TRBV15 and TRBJ2-7; D is unclear. The germline gives CDR1 LNHNV, CDR2 YYDKDF (reference sequence). This CDR3 has 14 amino acids. Trimming pared 5 bases from V and 6 bases from J, leaving 17 bases between. CDR3 bases: TGTGCCACCAGCCTAGGGCCAACCCCCGGCGAGCAGTACTTC. Its protein is CATSLGPTPGEQYF.

This clonotype came up many times. The V gene is TRBV20-1, the J gene TRBJ2-3; the D gene is possibly TRBD2 (6 bases). The CDR3 spans 14 residues. Germline V gives CDR1 DFQATT, CDR2 SNEGSKA (reference sequence). Deletions cut 6 bases from V and 2 bases from J, with 15 bases between. CDR3 nucleotide sequence: TGCAGTGCGCGGGACTCGCCAATCACAGATACGCAGTATTTT. Its protein product is CSARDSPITDTQYF.